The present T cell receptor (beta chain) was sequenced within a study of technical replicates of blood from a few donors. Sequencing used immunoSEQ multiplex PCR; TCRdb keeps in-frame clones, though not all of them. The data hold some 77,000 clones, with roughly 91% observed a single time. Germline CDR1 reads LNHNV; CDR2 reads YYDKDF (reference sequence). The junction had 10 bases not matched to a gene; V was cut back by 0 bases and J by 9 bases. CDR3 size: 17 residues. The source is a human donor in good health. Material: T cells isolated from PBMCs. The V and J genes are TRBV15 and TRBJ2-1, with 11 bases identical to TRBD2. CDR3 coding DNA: TGTGCCACCAGCAGAGAGCGAACTAGCGGGAGTATGATTGAGCAGTTCTTC. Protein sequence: CATSRERTSGSMIEQFF. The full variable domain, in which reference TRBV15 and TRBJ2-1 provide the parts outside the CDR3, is DAMVIQNPRYQVTQFGKPVTLSCSQTLNHNVMYWYQQKSSQAPKLLFHYYDKDFNNEADTPDNFQSRRPNTSFCFLDIRSPGLGDTAMYLCATSRERTSGSMIEQFFGPGTRLTVL.